This TCR beta chain was captured in a study of blood T cell repertoires in COVID-19. On the study more broadly: Sample material is recorded as cDNA or gDNA derived from T cells, B-cell-depleted T cells, or PBMCs.

J was trimmed by 8 bases and V by 9 bases; bases with no gene match: 6. Germline V gives CDR1 LNHDA, CDR2 SQIVND (reference sequence). The CDR3 contains 12 residues. TCRdb keeps only in-frame clones here, not all; method: immunoSEQ multiplex PCR. The sample shows roughly 120,000 clones, about 91% of them seen only once. Sequenced: peripheral blood. The chain has TRBV19 and TRBJ1-5, with 8 bases lining up with TRBD1. The receptor comes from a woman between 50 and 59 years old with active or convalescent COVID-19. In DNA, the CDR3 is TGTGCCAGACAGGGGGAGGGAGAGCCCCAGCATTTT. It translates to CARQGEGEPQHF.